This T cell receptor (beta chain) was captured in a study of shared clonotypes between healthy human individuals. Across the study: Researchers drew samples from a couple of women and a few men aged 18 to 49.

Repertoires were generated with immunoSEQ multiplex PCR, while TCRdb's copy carries only in-frame clones and drops some. The sample holds about 480,000 clones, about 79% seen once. The study, taken as a whole, reports: Researchers sampled blood only, noting tissue repertoires likely differ. The donor pool, a small one, limited the genetic and exposure-history diversity represented. Among donors, the sharing of clonotypes was expected to be influenced by sequencing depth.

CDR3 size: 14 residues. V was shortened by 3 bases and J by 0 bases, with 8 bases between the two germline ends. The germline V gene has CDR1 ENHRY and CDR2 SYGVKD. Comment on this clone: The antigen is undetermined.

The receptor comes from a woman aged 40 to 50 in good health. Some clones in this sample may be carry-over from other donors' samples. The chain recombines TRBV10-3 with TRBJ1-1; D is unclear. Material: PBMCs. In DNA, the CDR3 is TGTGCCATCAGTGAACGAGGGCTGAACACTGAAGCTTTCTTT. It specifies CAISERGLNTEAFF.